A selection of T cell receptor beta chains follows, all from one sample in a study of T cell responses to AZD1222 COVID-19 vaccine. Method: immunoSEQ multiplex PCR; TCRdb's copy keeps in-frame clones and lacks some. The sample has roughly 150,000 clones; 85% to 95% are singletons. This sample comprised peripheral blood, obtained 28 days after the second AZD1222 dose. These receptors came from an adult who received the AZD1222 COVID-19 vaccine. Each CDR3 is given with its conserved first and last residue. The D gene is left open where the match is weak. For some rows the clone size is stated as once, few or many, or as a class when expanded; others skip it.

D	V	size	J	CDR3	DNA
.	TRBV14	.	TRBJ2-2	CASSQVVSVQGHTGELFF	TGTGCCAGCAGCCAAGTAGTTAGTGTGCAGGGGCACACCGGGGAGCTGTTTTTT
TRBD2	TRBV7-2	.	TRBJ2-7	CASSSPGLAGIKQYF	TGTGCCAGCAGCTCCCCGGGACTAGCGGGTATCAAGCAGTACTTC
.	TRBV4-1	.	TRBJ2-1	CASSQERPEMGEFF	TGCGCCAGCAGCCAAGAGCGCCCAGAGATGGGCGAGTTCTTC
.	TRBV7-3	.	TRBJ1-1	CASSPRGPTEAFF	TGTGCCAGCAGCCCAAGAGGGCCCACTGAAGCTTTCTTT
TRBD1	TRBV10-3	.	TRBJ1-5	CAISRTGVDQPQHF	TGTGCCATCAGTCGGACAGGGGTGGATCAGCCCCAGCATTTT
.	TRBV4-3	.	TRBJ2-1	CASSQGRGGHNEQFF	TGCGCCAGCAGCCAAGGGAGAGGGGGACACAATGAGCAGTTCTTC
.	TRBV30	.	TRBJ1-2	CAWSRSGYGYTF	TGTGCCTGGAGTCGATCAGGCTATGGCTACACCTTC
.	TRBV28	.	TRBJ1-4	CASSSGQGEEKLFF	TGTGCCAGCAGTTCAGGACAAGGCGAAGAAAAACTGTTTTTT
TRBD1	TRBV5-4	once	TRBJ2-7	CASSWGQGGYEQYF	TGTGCCAGCAGCTGGGGACAGGGCGGCTACGAGCAGTACTTC
.	TRBV3-1/TRBV3-2	.	TRBJ2-2	CASSLAPRELFF	TGTGCCAGCAGCCTCGCTCCCAGGGAGCTGTTTTTT